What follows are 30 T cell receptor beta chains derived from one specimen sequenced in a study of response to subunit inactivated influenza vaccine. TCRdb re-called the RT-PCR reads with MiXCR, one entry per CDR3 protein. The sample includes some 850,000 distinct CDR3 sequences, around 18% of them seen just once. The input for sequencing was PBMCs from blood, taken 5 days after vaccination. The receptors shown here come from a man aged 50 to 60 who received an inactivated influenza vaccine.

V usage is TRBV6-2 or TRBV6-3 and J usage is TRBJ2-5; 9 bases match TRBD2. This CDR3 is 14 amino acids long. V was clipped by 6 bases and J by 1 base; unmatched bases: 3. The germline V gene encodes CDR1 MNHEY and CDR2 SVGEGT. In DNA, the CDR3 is TGTGCCAGCAGGCTAGCGGGGCCCCAAGAGACCCAGTACTTC. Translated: CASRLAGPQETQYF.

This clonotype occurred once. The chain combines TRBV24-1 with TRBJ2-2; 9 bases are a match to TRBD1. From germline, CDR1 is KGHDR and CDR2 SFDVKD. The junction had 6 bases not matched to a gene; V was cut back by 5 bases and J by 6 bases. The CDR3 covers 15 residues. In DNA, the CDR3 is TGTGCCACCAGTGGCACAGGGGGCAGGGCCGGGGAGCTGTTTTTT. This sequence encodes CATSGTGGRAGELFF.

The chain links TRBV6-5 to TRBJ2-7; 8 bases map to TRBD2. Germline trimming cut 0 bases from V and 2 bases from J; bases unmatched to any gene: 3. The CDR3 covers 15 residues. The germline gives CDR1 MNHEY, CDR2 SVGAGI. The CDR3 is CASSYSTSATYEQYF. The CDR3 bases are TGTGCCAGCAGTTACTCGACTAGCGCTACCTACGAGCAGTACTTC.

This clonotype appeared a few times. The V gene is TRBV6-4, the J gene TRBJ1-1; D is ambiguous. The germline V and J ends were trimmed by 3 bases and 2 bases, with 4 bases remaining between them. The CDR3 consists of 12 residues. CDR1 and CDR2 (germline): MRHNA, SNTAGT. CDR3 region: CASSEGNTEAFF. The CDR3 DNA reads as TGTGCCAGCAGTGAGGGTAACACTGAAGCTTTCTTT.

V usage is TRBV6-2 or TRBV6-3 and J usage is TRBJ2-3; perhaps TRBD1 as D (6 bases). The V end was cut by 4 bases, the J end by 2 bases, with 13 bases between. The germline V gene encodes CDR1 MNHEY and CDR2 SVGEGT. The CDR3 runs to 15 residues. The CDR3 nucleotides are TGTGCCAGCAGTTCCAGGGGCCCCCCCACAGATACGCAGTATTTT. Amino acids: CASSSRGPPTDTQYF.

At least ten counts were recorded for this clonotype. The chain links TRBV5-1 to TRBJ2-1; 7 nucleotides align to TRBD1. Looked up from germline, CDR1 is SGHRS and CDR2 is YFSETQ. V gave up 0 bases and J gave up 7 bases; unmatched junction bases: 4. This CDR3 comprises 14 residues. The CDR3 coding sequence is TGCGCCAGCAGCTTGGTAGGGGGCGGAAATGAGCAGTTCTTC. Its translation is CASSLVGGGNEQFF.

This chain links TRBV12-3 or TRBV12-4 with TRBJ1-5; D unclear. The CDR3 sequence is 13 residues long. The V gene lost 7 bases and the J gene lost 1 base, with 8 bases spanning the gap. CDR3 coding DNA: TGTGCCAGCAAAAAGATGAGCAATCAGCCCCAGCATTTT. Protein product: CASKKMSNQPQHF.

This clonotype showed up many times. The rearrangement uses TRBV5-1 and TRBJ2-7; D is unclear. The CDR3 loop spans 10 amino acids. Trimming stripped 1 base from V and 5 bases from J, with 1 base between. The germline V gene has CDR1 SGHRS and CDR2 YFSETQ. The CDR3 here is CASSLHEQYF. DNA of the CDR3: TGCGCCAGCAGCTTGCACGAGCAGTACTTC.

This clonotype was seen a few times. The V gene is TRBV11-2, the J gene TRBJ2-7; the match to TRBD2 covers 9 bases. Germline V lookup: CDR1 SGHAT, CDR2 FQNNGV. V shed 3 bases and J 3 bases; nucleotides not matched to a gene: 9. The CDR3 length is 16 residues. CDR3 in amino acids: CASSFNPGLASYEQYF. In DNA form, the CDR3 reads TGTGCCAGCAGCTTCAACCCGGGACTAGCAAGCTACGAGCAGTACTTC.

CDR3 region: CASSSVAGASTDTQYF. For the CDR3, the DNA is TGTGCCAGCAGCTCTGTAGCGGGGGCGAGCACAGATACGCAGTATTTT. J is TRBJ2-3 and V is TRBV7-2, with 9 positions matching TRBD2. The CDR3 spans 16 residues. Trimming removed 4 bases from V and 0 bases from J; junction bases left unmatched: 5. Germline assignment: CDR1 SGHTA and CDR2 FQGNSA.

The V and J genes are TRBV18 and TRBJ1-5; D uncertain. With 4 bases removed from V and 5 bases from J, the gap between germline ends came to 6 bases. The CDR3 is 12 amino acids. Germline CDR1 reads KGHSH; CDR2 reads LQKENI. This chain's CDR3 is CASSQTDQPQHF. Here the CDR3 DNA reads TGTGCCAGCTCACAGACCGATCAGCCCCAGCATTTT.

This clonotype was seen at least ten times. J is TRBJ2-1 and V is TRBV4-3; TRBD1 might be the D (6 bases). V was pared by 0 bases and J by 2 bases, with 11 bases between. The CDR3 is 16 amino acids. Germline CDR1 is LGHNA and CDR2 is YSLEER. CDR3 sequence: CASSQDYRDTYNEQFF. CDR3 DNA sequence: TGCGCCAGCAGCCAAGATTACAGGGATACCTACAATGAGCAGTTCTTC.

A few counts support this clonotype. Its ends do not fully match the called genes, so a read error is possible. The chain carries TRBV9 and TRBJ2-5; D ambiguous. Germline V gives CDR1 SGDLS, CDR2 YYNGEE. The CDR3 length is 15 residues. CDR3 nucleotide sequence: TGTGCCAGCAGCACCTCATCGGCGGCGCAAGGGACCCAGTACTTC. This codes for CASSTSSAAQGTQYF.

The CDR3 sequence is CASSLVSNHEQFF. The CDR3 nucleotides read TGTGCCAGCAGTTTAGTATCTAACCATGAGCAGTTCTTC. The J gene is TRBJ2-1, the V gene TRBV12-3 or TRBV12-4, with unresolved D. V was shortened by 1 base and J by 8 bases, with 9 bases between the two germline ends. The CDR3 is 13 amino acids.

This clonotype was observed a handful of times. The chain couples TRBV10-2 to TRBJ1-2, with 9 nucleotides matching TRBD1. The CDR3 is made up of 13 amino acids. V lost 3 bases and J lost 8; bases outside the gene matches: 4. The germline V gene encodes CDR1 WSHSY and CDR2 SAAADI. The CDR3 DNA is TGCGCCAGCAGTGAACAGGGGGCGGGAGGCTACACCTTC. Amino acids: CASSEQGAGGYTF.

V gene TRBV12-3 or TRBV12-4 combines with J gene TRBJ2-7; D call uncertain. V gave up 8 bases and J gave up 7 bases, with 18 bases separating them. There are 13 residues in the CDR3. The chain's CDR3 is CASQFQGSKEQYF. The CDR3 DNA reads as TGTGCCAGCCAGTTTCAAGGTTCGAAGGAGCAGTACTTC.

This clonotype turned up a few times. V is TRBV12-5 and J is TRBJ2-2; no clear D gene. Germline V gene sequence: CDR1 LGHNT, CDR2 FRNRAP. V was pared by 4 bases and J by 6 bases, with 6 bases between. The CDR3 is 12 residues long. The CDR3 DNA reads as TGTGCTAGTGGTTCCTTCCCCGGGGAGCTGTTTTTT. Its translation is CASGSFPGELFF.

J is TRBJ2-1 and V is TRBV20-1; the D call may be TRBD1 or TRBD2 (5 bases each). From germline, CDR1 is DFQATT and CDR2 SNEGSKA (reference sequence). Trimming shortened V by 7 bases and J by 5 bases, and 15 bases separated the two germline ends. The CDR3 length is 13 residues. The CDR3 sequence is CSVGPGDHNEQFF. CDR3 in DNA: TGCAGTGTGGGGCCCGGGGATCACAATGAGCAGTTCTTC.

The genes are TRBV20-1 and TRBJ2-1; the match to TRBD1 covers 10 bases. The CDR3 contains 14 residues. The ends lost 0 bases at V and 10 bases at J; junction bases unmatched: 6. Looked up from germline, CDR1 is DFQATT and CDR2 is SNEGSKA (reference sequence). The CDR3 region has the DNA TGCAGTGCTAGAGACCTGACAGGGGGCCGGGAGCAGTTCTTC. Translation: CSARDLTGGREQFF.

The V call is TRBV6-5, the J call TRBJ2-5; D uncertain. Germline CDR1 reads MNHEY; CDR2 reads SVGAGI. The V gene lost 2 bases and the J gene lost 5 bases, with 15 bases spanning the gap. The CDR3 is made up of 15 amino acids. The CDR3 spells CASSYTSPVRETQYF. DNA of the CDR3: TGTGCCAGCAGTTACACCTCCCCGGTCCGTGAGACCCAGTACTTC.

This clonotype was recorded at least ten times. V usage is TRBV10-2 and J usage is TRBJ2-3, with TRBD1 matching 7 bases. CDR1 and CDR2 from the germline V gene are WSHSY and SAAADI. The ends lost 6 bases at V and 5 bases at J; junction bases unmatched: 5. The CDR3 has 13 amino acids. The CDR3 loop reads CASSPTGLDTQYF. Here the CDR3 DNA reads TGCGCCAGCAGCCCGACAGGGTTAGATACGCAGTATTTT.

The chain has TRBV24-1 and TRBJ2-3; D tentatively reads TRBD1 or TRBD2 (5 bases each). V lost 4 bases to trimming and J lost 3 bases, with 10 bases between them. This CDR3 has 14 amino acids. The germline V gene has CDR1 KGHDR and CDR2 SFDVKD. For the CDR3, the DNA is TGTGCCACCAGTGAGGGACCCCCTACAGATACGCAGTATTTT. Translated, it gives CATSEGPPTDTQYF.

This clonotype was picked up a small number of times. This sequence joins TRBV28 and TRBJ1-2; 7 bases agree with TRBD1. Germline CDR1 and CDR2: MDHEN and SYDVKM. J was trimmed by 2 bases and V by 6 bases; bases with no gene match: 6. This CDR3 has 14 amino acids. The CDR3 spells CASRRTGANYGYTF. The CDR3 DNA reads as TGTGCCAGCAGGCGAACAGGGGCAAACTATGGCTACACCTTC.

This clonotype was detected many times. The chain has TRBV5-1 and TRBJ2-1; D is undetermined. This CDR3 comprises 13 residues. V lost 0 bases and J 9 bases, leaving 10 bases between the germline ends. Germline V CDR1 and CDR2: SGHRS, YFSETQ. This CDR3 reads CASSLDPLLEQFF. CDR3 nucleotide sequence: TGCGCCAGCAGCTTGGACCCCCTACTTGAGCAGTTCTTC.

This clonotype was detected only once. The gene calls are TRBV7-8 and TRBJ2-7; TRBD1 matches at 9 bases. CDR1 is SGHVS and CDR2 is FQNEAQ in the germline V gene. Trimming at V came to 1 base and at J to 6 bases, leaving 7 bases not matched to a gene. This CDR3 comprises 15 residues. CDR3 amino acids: CASSLGGTGFGEQYF. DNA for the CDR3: TGTGCCAGCAGCTTAGGAGGGACAGGGTTCGGCGAGCAGTACTTC.

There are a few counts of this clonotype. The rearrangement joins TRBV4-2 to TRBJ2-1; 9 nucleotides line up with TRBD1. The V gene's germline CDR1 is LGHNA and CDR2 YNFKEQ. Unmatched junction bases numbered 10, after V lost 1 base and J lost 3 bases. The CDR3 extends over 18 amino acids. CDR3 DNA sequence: TGTGCCAGCAGCCAAGTGCTGCCGGGACAGGGCTACTACAATGAGCAGTTCTTC. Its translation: CASSQVLPGQGYYNEQFF.

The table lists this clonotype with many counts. DNA of the CDR3: TGTGCCAGCAGCTTAACGTCTAGCGGGTTTGATACGCAGTATTTT. Amino acid sequence: CASSLTSSGFDTQYF. The chain carries TRBV7-9 and TRBJ2-3; 8 nucleotides agree with TRBD2. CDR1 is SEHNR and CDR2 is FQNEAQ in the germline V gene (reference sequence). The V gene end was trimmed by 2 bases and the J gene end by 6 bases; junction bases not matched to a gene: 7. The CDR3 has 15 residues.

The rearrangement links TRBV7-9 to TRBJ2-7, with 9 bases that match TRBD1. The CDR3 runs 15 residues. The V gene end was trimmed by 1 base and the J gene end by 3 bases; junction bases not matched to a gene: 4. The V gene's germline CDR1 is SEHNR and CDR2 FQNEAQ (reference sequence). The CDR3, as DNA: TGTGCCAGCAGCTTAGGACAGGGGGTCCACTACGAGCAGTACTTC. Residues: CASSLGQGVHYEQYF. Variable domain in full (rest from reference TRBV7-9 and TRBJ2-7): DTGVSQNPRHKITKRGQNVTFRCDPISEHNRLYWYRQTLGQGPEFLTYFQNEAQLEKSRLLSDRFSAERPKGSFSTLEIQRTEQGDSAMYLCASSLGQGVHYEQYFGPGTRLTVT.

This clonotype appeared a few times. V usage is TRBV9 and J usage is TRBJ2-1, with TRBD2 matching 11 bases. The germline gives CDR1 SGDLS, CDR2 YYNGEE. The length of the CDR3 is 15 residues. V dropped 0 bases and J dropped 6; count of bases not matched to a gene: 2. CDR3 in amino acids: CASSVGGTSGNEQFF. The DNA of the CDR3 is TGTGCCAGCAGCGTAGGTGGGACTAGCGGCAATGAGCAGTTCTTC.

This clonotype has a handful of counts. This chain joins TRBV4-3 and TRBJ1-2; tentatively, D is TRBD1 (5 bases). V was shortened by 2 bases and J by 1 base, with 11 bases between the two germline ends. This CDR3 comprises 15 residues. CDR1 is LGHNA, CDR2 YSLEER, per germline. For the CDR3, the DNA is TGCGCCAGCAGCCAAACCGAGACAGATAACTATGGCTACACCTTC. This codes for CASSQTETDNYGYTF.